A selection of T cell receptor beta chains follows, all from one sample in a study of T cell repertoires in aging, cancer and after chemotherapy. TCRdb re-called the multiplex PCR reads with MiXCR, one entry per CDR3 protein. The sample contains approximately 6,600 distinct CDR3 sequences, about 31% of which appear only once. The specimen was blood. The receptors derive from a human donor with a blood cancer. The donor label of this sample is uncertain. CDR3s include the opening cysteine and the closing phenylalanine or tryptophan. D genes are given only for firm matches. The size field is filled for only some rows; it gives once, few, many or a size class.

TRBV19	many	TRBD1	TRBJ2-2	TGTGCCAGTAGTAACCGACAGGGAAGGACCGGGGAGCTGTTTTTT	CASSNRQGRTGELFF
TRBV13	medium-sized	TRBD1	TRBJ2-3	TGTGCCAGCTCGAAACCGGGACAGCGAACAGATACGCAGTATTTT	CASSKPGQRTDTQYF
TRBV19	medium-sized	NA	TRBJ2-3	TGTGCCAGTAGTATTACTGTCGGACACTATACGCAGTATTTT	CASSITVGHYTQYF
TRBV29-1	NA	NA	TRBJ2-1	TGCAGCGTTTTCTCAAGCAATGAGCAGTTCTTC	CSVFSSNEQFF
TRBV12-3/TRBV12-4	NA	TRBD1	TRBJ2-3	TGTGCCAGCAGCCTGACAGGGGCGGGCACAGATACGCAGTATTTT	CASSLTGAGTDTQYF
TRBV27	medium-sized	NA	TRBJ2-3	TGTGCCAGCAGTACAACCACAGATACGCAGTATTTT	CASSTTTDTQYF
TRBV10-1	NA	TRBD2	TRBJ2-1	TGCGCCAGCAGCTATCCGGGGGGGGGTGAGCAGTTCTTC	CASSYPGGGEQFF
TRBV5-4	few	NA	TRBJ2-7	TGTGCCAGCAGCTTGGGTGGGGGGGGGCTTTACGAGCAGTACTTC	CASSLGGGGLYEQYF
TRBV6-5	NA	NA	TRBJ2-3	TGTGCCAGCAGGTCGGACTACCGCACAGATACGCAGTATTTT	CASRSDYRTDTQYF
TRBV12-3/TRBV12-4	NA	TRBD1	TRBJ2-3	TGTGCCAGCAGTACGGGGGACAGGGTCACAGATACGCAGTATTTT	CASSTGDRVTDTQYF
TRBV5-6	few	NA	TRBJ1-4	TGTGCCAGCAGACAACAGGGTATTAATGAAAAACTGTTTTTT	CASRQQGINEKLFF
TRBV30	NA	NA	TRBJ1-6	TGTGCCTGGAGTGTCGTACTTCCGGGACATGTCCCTTCTTCACCCCTCCACTTT	CAWSVVLPGHVPSSPLHF
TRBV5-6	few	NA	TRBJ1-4	TGTGCCAGCAGTTTCAAGGGTGCAACTAATGAAAAACTGTTTTTT	CASSFKGATNEKLFF
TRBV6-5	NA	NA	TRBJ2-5	TGTGCCAGCAGTAAGCAAGACGGGGGCGCTTGGACCCAGTACTTC	CASSKQDGGAWTQYF
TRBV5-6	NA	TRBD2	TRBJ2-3	TGTGCCAGCAGCTGGGTCTTGAGCGGGGGGGCCGGTGTCACAGATACGCAGTATTTT	CASSWVLSGGAGVTDTQYF
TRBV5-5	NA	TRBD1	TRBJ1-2	TGTGCCAGCAGCTTGATCGGACAGGGGCACTATGGCTACACCTTC	CASSLIGQGHYGYTF
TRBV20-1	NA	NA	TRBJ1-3	TGCAGTGCTAGAGACTGGATGAGGGAGCATACGGGAAACACCATATATTTT	CSARDWMREHTGNTIYF
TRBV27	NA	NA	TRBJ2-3	TGTGCCAGCAGTTGGAGGGTCACAGATACGCAGTATTTT	CASSWRVTDTQYF
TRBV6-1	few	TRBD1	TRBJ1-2	TGTGCCAGCAGTGAGACAGGGAATTATGGCTACACCTTC	CASSETGNYGYTF
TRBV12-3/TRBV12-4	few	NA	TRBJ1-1	TGTGCCAGCAGTTTAAGTATAGGGGGAAACACTGAAGCTTTCTTT	CASSLSIGGNTEAFF
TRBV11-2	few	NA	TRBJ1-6	TGTGCCAGCAGCTTATCCTCCCGGCGGGATTCACCCCTCCACTTT	CASSLSSRRDSPLHF
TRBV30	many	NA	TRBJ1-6	TGTGCCTGGAGTGGGAACACCCAGCCACCCCTCCACTTT	CAWSGNTQPPLHF
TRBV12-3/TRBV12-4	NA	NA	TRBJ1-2	TGTGTCAGCAGTTTAAATGGTCCGAGGGGTGGCTACACCTTC	CVSSLNGPRGGYTF
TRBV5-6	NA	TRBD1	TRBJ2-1	TGTGCCAGCTACTCAGGGGGAAATCGGTTTGAGCAGTTCTTC	CASYSGGNRFEQFF